This TCR beta chain was obtained from a study of cytotoxic CD8 clonotypes in ibrutinib-treated CLL. Study background: Among responders, roughly 24 were partial and 2 complete; after median approximately six years, 14 stayed remitted and roughly 12 progressed. General study findings and limits: Sustained-remission and progressing patients had different sampling times. The study found public clonotypes uncommon, contracting or stable on treatment.

The repertoire was sequenced with immunoSEQ multiplex PCR; TCRdb's copy has only in-frame clones and lacks some. The sample has about 140,000 clones; 70% to 90% are singletons. Concerning this clone itself: The target antigen is unknown.

Germline loops: CDR1 MNHEY, CDR2 SVGAGI. V lost 6 bases to trimming and J lost 1 base; unmatched junction nucleotides: 3. CDR3 length: 15 residues. This TCR came from a human donor with chronic lymphocytic leukemia. This specimen was PBMCs, taken after 36 months of ibrutinib treatment. The J gene is TRBJ2-2, the V gene TRBV6-5; 9 bases are a match to TRBD2. The CDR3 spells CASRDSGGNTGELFF. The DNA of the CDR3 is TGTGCCAGCAGGGATAGCGGGGGGAACACCGGGGAGCTGTTTTTT.